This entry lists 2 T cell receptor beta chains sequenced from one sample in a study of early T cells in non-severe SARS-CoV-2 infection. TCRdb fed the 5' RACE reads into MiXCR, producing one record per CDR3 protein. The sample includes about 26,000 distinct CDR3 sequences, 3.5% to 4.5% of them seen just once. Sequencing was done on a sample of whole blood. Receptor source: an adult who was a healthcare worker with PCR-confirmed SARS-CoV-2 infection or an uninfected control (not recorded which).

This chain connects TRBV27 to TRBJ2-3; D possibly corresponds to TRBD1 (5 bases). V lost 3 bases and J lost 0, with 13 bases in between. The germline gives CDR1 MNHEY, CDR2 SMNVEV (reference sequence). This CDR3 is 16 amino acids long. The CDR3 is CASSLFDSISTDTQYF. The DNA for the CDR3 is TGTGCCAGCAGTTTGTTTGACAGCATCAGCACAGATACGCAGTATTTT.

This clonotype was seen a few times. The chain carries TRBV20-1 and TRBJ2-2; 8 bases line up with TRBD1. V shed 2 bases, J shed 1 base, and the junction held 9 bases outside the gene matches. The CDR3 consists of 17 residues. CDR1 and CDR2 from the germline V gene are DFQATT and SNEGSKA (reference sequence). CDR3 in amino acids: CSARSPGQGKNTGELFF. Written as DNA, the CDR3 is TGCAGTGCTAGAAGCCCCGGACAGGGAAAGAACACCGGGGAGCTGTTTTTT.